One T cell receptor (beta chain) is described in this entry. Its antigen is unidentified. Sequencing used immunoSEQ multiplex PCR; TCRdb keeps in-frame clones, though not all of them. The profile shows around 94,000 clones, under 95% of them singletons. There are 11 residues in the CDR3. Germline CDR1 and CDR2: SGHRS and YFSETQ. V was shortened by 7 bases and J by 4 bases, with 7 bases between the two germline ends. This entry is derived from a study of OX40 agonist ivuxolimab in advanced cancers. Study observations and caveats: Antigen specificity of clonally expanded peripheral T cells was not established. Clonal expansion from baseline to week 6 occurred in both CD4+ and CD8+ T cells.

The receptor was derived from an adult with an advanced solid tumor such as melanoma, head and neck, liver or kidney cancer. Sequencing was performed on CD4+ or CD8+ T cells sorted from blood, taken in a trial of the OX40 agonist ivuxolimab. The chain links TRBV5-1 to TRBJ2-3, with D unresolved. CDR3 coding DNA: TGCGCCAGCGGTTACTCAGATACGCAGTATTTT. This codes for CASGYSDTQYF.